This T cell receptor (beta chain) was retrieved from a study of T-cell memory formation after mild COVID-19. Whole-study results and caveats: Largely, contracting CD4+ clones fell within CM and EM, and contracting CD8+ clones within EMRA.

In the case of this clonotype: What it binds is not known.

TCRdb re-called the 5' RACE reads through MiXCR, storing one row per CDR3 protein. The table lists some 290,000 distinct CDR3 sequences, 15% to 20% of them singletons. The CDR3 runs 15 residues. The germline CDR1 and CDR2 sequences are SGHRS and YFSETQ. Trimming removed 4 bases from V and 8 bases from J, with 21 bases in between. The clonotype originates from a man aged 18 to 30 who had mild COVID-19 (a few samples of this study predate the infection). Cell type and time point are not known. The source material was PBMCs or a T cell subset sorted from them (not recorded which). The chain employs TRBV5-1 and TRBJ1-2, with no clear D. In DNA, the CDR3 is TGCGCCAGCAGCCCTGGGGTCACGGCGGTGAGAGGCTACACCTTC. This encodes CASSPGVTAVRGYTF.